This T cell receptor (beta chain) derives from a study of T cell responses to AZD1222 COVID-19 vaccine. V was shortened by 6 bases and J by 5 bases, with 16 bases between the two germline ends. Germline values: CDR1 KGHDR, CDR2 SFDVKD. This CDR3 has 14 amino acids. TCRdb's copy holds only in-frame clones and misses some; the assay was immunoSEQ multiplex PCR. The repertoire consists of about 150,000 clones, with 85% to 95% occurring once and the leading ten covering approximately 1.6%. The sample in question was peripheral blood, obtained 28 days after the second AZD1222 dose. The TCR sequence derives from an adult who received the AZD1222 COVID-19 vaccine. The chain couples TRBV24-1 to TRBJ2-7, with D perhaps being TRBD1 or TRBD2 (7 bases each). The CDR3 region has the DNA TGTGCCACCAGTCGCCAGGGGGGGAGAGACGAGCAGTACTTC. This encodes CATSRQGGRDEQYF.